This T cell receptor beta chain originates from a study of cytomegalovirus exposure and HLA in healthy donors. Study-wide points: Upon later analysis, TCR association rates were observed to vary by HLA locus, being highest for DRB1 and lowest for HLA-C.

Amplification used 60 Vbeta primers and 13 Jbeta primers. Measured with immunoSEQ multiplex PCR; TCRdb has only the in-frame clones, and not every one. The sample has 75,000 to 95,000 clones, about 83% seen once; the top ten hold about 5.6%. A remark on this clone: The antigen remains undetermined.

Germline CDR1 reads SEHNR; CDR2 reads FQNEAQ (reference sequence). With 4 bases removed from V and 1 base from J, the gap between germline ends came to 10 bases. The CDR3 sequence is 14 residues long. Sequenced: PBMCs. The sequence derives from a woman between 18 and 29 years old in good health and CMV-seropositive. The genes are TRBV7-9 and TRBJ2-5; D not certain. CDR3 sequence (DNA): TGTGCCAGCAGCTCCGGGTTGGGCCAAGAGACCCAGTACTTC. Protein: CASSSGLGQETQYF.